The clone carrying this TCR beta chain came up a few times. Germline loops: CDR1 LGHNA, CDR2 YSLEER. The V end was cut by 0 bases, the J end by 4 bases, with 9 bases between. This CDR3 contains 14 residues. The data are from a study of blood T cell repertoires in COVID-19. Across the study: The study drew acute and convalescent COVID-19 samples from the United States, Italy and Spain. Sources were T cells, B-cell-depleted T cells, or PBMCs; the material itself was cDNA or gDNA.

Original handling: Estimates of nucleated cell counts were drawn from the amplification of reference gene primers. The table came from immunoSEQ multiplex PCR; TCRdb's copy has only in-frame clones and leaves some out. V, J and clone size reflect that table, while D and trimming were determined from the DNA. Among over 90,000 clones listed, more than 85% were seen once. This receptor was identified in a man in his fifties with active or convalescent COVID-19. The sample was peripheral blood. The chain recombines TRBV4-3 with TRBJ1-1, with D uncertain. The CDR3 reads CASSQELGSTEAFF. Here the CDR3 DNA reads TGCGCCAGCAGCCAAGAGTTGGGGAGCACTGAAGCTTTCTTT.